This paragraph covers one T cell receptor (beta chain) sequence. No antigen is known for it. The CDR3 is 14 residues long. CDR1 and CDR2 (germline): KGHSH, LQKENI. The V and J ends lost 5 bases and 0 bases respectively, with 9 bases between them. The sample belongs to a study of CD4 T cells in relation to SARS-CoV-2 and coronaviruses. Study-wide context: The restricting HLA molecule for shared crossreactive spike epitopes was mapped.

Sequenced by immunoSEQ multiplex PCR; TCRdb stores in-frame clones only, minus some. The profile shows 41,000 or so clones, under 90% of them singletons. Sequenced: naive CD4+ T cells from PBMCs, cultured in vitro. Subset meaning: naive CD4+ T cells isolated by negative enrichment. This clonotype originated in an adult with COVID-19. V usage is TRBV18 and J usage is TRBJ2-3; no clear D gene. CDR3 DNA sequence: TGTGCCAGCTCATCTGGAGTTAGCACAGATACGCAGTATTTT. Protein sequence: CASSSGVSTDTQYF.